This T cell receptor beta chain is drawn from a study of OX40 agonist ivuxolimab in advanced cancers. On the study more broadly: Dose-escalation patients were diagnosed with hepatocellular carcinoma, melanoma, renal cell cancer or head and neck cancer.

Patients were excluded for autoimmune disease history or systemic immunosuppression. CDR1 and CDR2 from the germline V gene are SGHAT and FQNNGV. The germline V and J ends were trimmed by 1 base and 0 bases, with 10 bases remaining between them. The CDR3 extends over 17 amino acids. Clones were sequenced by immunoSEQ multiplex PCR, and TCRdb holds only the in-frame ones, with some missing. The sample shows fewer than 130,000 clones, about 92% of them seen only once. This sequence originates from an adult with an advanced solid tumor such as melanoma, head and neck, liver or kidney cancer. This specimen was CD4+ or CD8+ T cells sorted from blood, taken in a trial of the OX40 agonist ivuxolimab. The rearrangement uses TRBV11-2 and TRBJ2-6; the D gene could be TRBD1 or TRBD2 (6 bases each). This CDR3 is CASSLAGDSSGANVLTF. The CDR3 DNA reads as TGTGCCAGCAGCTTAGCAGGGGACTCCTCTGGGGCCAACGTCCTGACTTTC. Using reference TRBV11-2 and TRBJ2-6 for the parts outside the CDR3, the full variable domain is EAGVAQSPRYKIIEKRQSVAFWCNPISGHATLYWYQQILGQGPKLLIQFQNNGVVDDSQLPKDRFSAERLKGVDSTLKIQPAKLEDSAVYLCASSLAGDSSGANVLTFGAGSRLTVL.